This T cell receptor beta chain is from a study of technical replicates of blood from a handful of donors. CDR1 is SGHDN, CDR2 FVKESK, per germline. The CDR3 has 17 amino acids. The V and J ends lost 2 bases and 7 bases, in that order; junction bases with no gene match: 9. Assay used: immunoSEQ multiplex PCR; TCRdb lists only in-frame clones, some missing. The repertoire holds about 69,000 clones, over 70% seen once, with 4% to 5% in the top ten. The sequenced sample was PBMCs. V usage is TRBV14 and J usage is TRBJ1-6; 9 nucleotides agree with TRBD1. This TCR was recovered from a human donor in good health. Some clones in this sample may be carry-over from other donors' samples. CDR3 DNA: TGTGCCAGCAGCCAAAGAGCTGGGACAGGGCGGAATTCACCCCTCCACTTT. It translates to CASSQRAGTGRNSPLHF.